Listed here are 27 T cell receptor beta chains from one sample, sequenced in a study of T-cell reconstitution after alpha-beta-depleted transplantation in children. Preparation of the TCRbeta library used unique molecular identifiers. MiXCR, applied by TCRdb to the PCR reads, yields one record per CDR3 protein. Here the sample spans roughly 500,000 distinct CDR3 sequences, about an eighth being singletons. Sample: PBMCs from the stem cell graft donor, taken from the stem cell graft. These TCRs come from a human donor who donated a stem cell graft to a child with combined immunodeficiency.

This clonotype was seen repeatedly, ten times or more. The chain joins TRBV12-3 or TRBV12-4 to TRBJ2-1; maybe TRBD1 (5 bases). This CDR3 is built from 13 residues. V was clipped by 2 bases and J by 9 bases, with 11 bases between them. This chain's CDR3 is CASSLTLRGEQFF. CDR3 sequence (DNA): TGTGCCAGCAGTTTAACCCTTAGGGGTGAGCAGTTCTTC.

This clonotype was counted a few times. The rearrangement links TRBV29-1 to TRBJ1-1; no clear D gene. Deletions cut 4 bases from V and 5 bases from J, with 11 bases between. CDR3 length equals 12 residues. Germline CDR1 reads SQVTM; CDR2 reads ANQGSEA. CDR3 coding DNA: TGCAGCGTTGCAACGGGCCAGACTGAAGCTTTCTTT. Residues: CSVATGQTEAFF.

This clonotype has at least ten counts. The chain is built from TRBV5-6 and TRBJ1-6; 9 bases fit TRBD1. Unmatched junction bases numbered 8, after V lost 2 bases and J lost 11 bases. CDR1 is SGHDT, CDR2 YYEEEE, per germline. The CDR3 runs to 15 residues. In nucleotides, the CDR3 is TGTGCCAGCAGCTTAGCCGGGACAGGGACGCCACCCCTCCACTTT. Protein product: CASSLAGTGTPPLHF.

The J gene is TRBJ2-2, the V gene TRBV11-3; 11 bases match TRBD1. The CDR3 is made up of 16 amino acids. CDR1 and CDR2 (germline): SGHNT, YENEEA. V gave up 5 bases and J gave up 5 bases; unmatched junction bases: 7. DNA of the CDR3: TGTGCCAGCAGCACCGGGACAGGGGGTAGTACCGGGGAGCTGTTTTTT. Protein: CASSTGTGGSTGELFF.

This clonotype was seen a few times. The V call is TRBV6-2 or TRBV6-3, the J call TRBJ2-1, with 8 bases lining up with TRBD1. The CDR3 runs 17 residues. The germline V gene has CDR1 MNHEY and CDR2 SVGEGT. With V trimmed by 6 bases and J by 1 base, 11 bases remained unmatched. CDR3 sequence reads: CASRPTGGIISYNEQFF. The CDR3 coding sequence is TGTGCCAGCAGACCAACAGGGGGGATCATATCCTACAATGAGCAGTTCTTC.

This clonotype was recorded a few times. The gene calls are TRBV13 and TRBJ2-1; TRBD1 might be the D (7 bases). The CDR3 extends over 18 amino acids. Germline values: CDR1 PRHDT, CDR2 FYEKMQ (reference sequence). Trimming left V 6 bases short and J 6 bases short, with 27 bases between. This CDR3 is CASSPARGEDDGGNEQFF. The CDR3 DNA reads as TGTGCCAGCAGTCCCGCCAGGGGGGAGGACGACGGGGGCAATGAGCAGTTCTTC.

The chain joins TRBV12-3 or TRBV12-4 to TRBJ1-2; the D gene is possibly TRBD1 (6 bases). The CDR3 runs to 15 residues. The V and J ends lost 0 bases and 7 bases respectively, with 15 bases between them. The CDR3 DNA is TGTGCCAGCAGTTTAGCCTCAACAGGGAGGACTGGCTACACCTTC. This sequence encodes CASSLASTGRTGYTF.

This clonotype was counted between two and nine times. The V and J genes are TRBV12-3 or TRBV12-4 and TRBJ2-1, with TRBD1 matching over 7 bases. The CDR3 has 15 amino acids. The V gene end was trimmed by 6 bases and the J gene end by 6 bases; junction bases not matched to a gene: 11. CDR3 loop: CASREPGQRSNEQFF. CDR3 sequence (DNA): TGTGCCAGCAGGGAACCGGGACAGAGATCCAATGAGCAGTTCTTC.

This chain links TRBV27 with TRBJ1-4; D might be TRBD1 (6 bases). CDR3 length: 15 amino acids. Trimming pared 5 bases from V and 6 bases from J, leaving 16 bases between. Germline-derived CDR1 and CDR2 are MNHEY and SMNVEV (reference sequence). The CDR3: CASSQGTRGHEKLFF. DNA for the CDR3: TGTGCCAGCAGTCAGGGGACCAGGGGACATGAAAAACTGTTTTTT.

The gene calls are TRBV5-5 and TRBJ1-1; D ambiguous. V was clipped by 5 bases and J by 0 bases, with 11 bases between them. The germline CDR1 and CDR2 sequences are SGHKS and YYEKEE (reference sequence). The CDR3 is 14 amino acids. CDR3 loop: CASRADVMNTEAFF. The CDR3 nucleotides are TGTGCCAGCAGAGCGGATGTTATGAACACTGAAGCTTTCTTT.

This clonotype turned up a few times. The genes are TRBV30 and TRBJ2-5, with D perhaps matching TRBD1 (6 bases). The V gene lost 3 bases and the J gene lost 2 bases, with 10 bases spanning the gap. The CDR3 covers 13 residues. Germline CDR1 GTSNPN, CDR2 SVGIG (reference sequence). CDR3 protein: CAWRRGGQETQYF. Here the CDR3 DNA reads TGTGCCTGGAGGCGAGGGGGACAAGAGACCCAGTACTTC.

This clonotype showed up many times. The chain links TRBV7-8 to TRBJ2-7; 8 nucleotides align to TRBD2. J was trimmed by 7 bases and V by 5 bases; bases with no gene match: 10. CDR1 and CDR2 from the germline V gene are SGHVS and FQNEAQ. The CDR3 loop spans 14 amino acids. In DNA form, the CDR3 reads TGTGCCAGCAGCCCTTTGCGGGAGGTGCGGGAGCAGTACTTC. Protein sequence: CASSPLREVREQYF.

This chain joins TRBV11-3 and TRBJ2-5; no firm D call. Trimming cost V 3 bases and J 5 bases, with 10 bases left between them. CDR3 size: 13 residues. The germline CDR1 and CDR2 sequences are SGHNT and YENEEA. CDR3 nucleotides: TGTGCCAGCAGCTTCTCCCAATGGGAGACCCAGTACTTC. This translates into CASSFSQWETQYF.

Many counts were recorded for this clonotype. The chain is built from TRBV5-1 and TRBJ1-5; a weak D match, TRBD1 (5 bases). The germline V gene encodes CDR1 SGHRS and CDR2 YFSETQ. The CDR3 runs 15 residues. Trimming removed 1 base from V and 7 bases from J, with 15 bases in between. CDR3 DNA sequence: TGCGCCAGCAGCTTGATGGGGGGACGAGGGCAGCCCCAGCATTTT. It codes for CASSLMGGRGQPQHF.

This clonotype was seen a few times. The V gene is TRBV4-3, the J gene TRBJ2-2, with 8 bases matching TRBD1. The CDR3 contains 15 residues. Germline-derived CDR1 and CDR2 are LGHNA and YSLEER. Trimming took 1 base from V and 5 from J; bases not matched to a gene: 3. The CDR3 bases are TGCGCCAGCAGCCAAGGGACAGGGCTAACCGGGGAGCTGTTTTTT. It encodes CASSQGTGLTGELFF.

This clonotype showed up just a few times. The V call is TRBV29-1, the J call TRBJ1-5; a possible D gene is TRBD1 (6 bases). Trimming stripped 6 bases from V and 2 bases from J, with 14 bases between. The germline CDR1 and CDR2 sequences are SQVTM and ANQGSEA. This CDR3 has 14 amino acids. The CDR3 nucleotides are TGCAGCGTGAGTCTAGGACAGCGCAATCAGCCCCAGCATTTT. Translated, it gives CSVSLGQRNQPQHF.

This clonotype was found many times. This sequence joins TRBV7-6 and TRBJ2-7; weak D call: TRBD1 (6 bases). Germline V gene lookup returns CDR1 SGHVS and CDR2 FNYEAQ. The length of the CDR3 is 14 residues. The ends were cut back, 8 bases at V and 2 bases at J, with 16 bases in the middle. CDR3 nucleotide sequence: TGTGCCAGCGGGGAACAGGGTGGACCCTACGAGCAGTACTTC. This translates into CASGEQGGPYEQYF.

This clonotype was seen only a few times. V gene TRBV5-1 combines with J gene TRBJ2-7, with D perhaps TRBD1 (6 bases). V shed 0 bases and J shed 2 bases, with 12 bases lying between them. This CDR3 is 15 amino acids long. Germline-derived CDR1 and CDR2 are SGHRS and YFSETQ. The CDR3 DNA is TGCGCCAGCAGCTTGGGAACAGGGCTAGCCTACGAGCAGTACTTC. Translating gives CASSLGTGLAYEQYF.

This chain uses TRBV9 with TRBJ1-2; no firm D call. Germline V gene data show CDR1 as SGDLS and CDR2 as YYNGEE. Trimming cost V 1 base and J 2 bases, with 9 bases left between them. This CDR3 region has 14 residues. The CDR3 bases are TGTGCCAGCAGCGTAAGTTCAGACAACTATGGCTACACCTTC. Translation gives CASSVSSDNYGYTF.

This clonotype was counted many times. The chain carries TRBV27 and TRBJ2-7; no clear D gene. Germline-derived CDR1 and CDR2 are MNHEY and SMNVEV (reference sequence). The germline V and J ends were trimmed by 3 bases and 5 bases, with 8 bases remaining between them. The CDR3 has 12 amino acids. In DNA, the CDR3 is TGTGCCAGCAGTTTTCAAGGGAACGAGCAGTACTTC. Amino acid sequence: CASSFQGNEQYF.

This clonotype occurred once. CDR3 coding DNA: TGCGCCAGCAGCGACTTCAGGGGGCTCTATGGCTACACCTTC. As protein: CASSDFRGLYGYTF. This chain links TRBV5-1 with TRBJ1-2; 8 bases align to TRBD1. The germline V gene encodes CDR1 SGHRS and CDR2 YFSETQ. CDR3 length: 14 amino acids. V trimming: 4 bases; J trimming: 4 bases; junction bases outside the gene matches: 6.

The rearrangement links TRBV5-4 to TRBJ2-5; no definite D call. Per the germline V gene, CDR1 is SGHNT and CDR2 is YYREEE (reference sequence). This CDR3 is built from 15 residues. V shed 4 bases and J shed 0 bases, with 13 bases lying between them. CDR3 in amino acids: CASSPLGVDQETQYF. The DNA of the CDR3 is TGTGCCAGCAGCCCCCTGGGTGTTGACCAAGAGACCCAGTACTTC.

This clonotype was detected a few times. The chain joins TRBV20-1 to TRBJ2-4, with 7 bases identical to TRBD2. The CDR3 has 15 residues. The V and J ends lost 4 bases and 0 bases, in that order; junction bases with no gene match: 6. Germline V lookup: CDR1 DFQATT, CDR2 SNEGSKA (reference sequence). The CDR3 spells CSATALAVAKNIQYF. Here the CDR3 DNA reads TGCAGTGCTACGGCCCTAGCGGTAGCCAAAAACATTCAGTACTTC.

CDR3 DNA: TGCGCCAGCAGCGTACCGGACAGGGCGGGAGAGCAGTTCTTC. This gives the protein CASSVPDRAGEQFF. The J gene is TRBJ2-1, the V gene TRBV5-1; 8 nucleotides agree with TRBD1. The germline gives CDR1 SGHRS, CDR2 YFSETQ. The CDR3 loop spans 14 amino acids. V lost 4 bases, J lost 10 bases, and 10 bases stayed unmatched.

The chain has TRBV3-1 and TRBJ2-7; TRBD2 aligns across 9 bases. The germline V gene has CDR1 LGHDT and CDR2 YNNKEL (reference sequence). With 4 bases clipped from V and 6 bases from J, the junction kept 22 bases outside the gene matches. This CDR3 is built from 19 residues. The CDR3 region is CASSLHSGTSRSRKGEQYV. DNA of the CDR3: TGTGCCAGCAGCCTCCATTCCGGGACTAGCAGGTCGAGGAAGGGCGAGCAGTACGTC.

The sample holds a few counts of this clonotype. The chain links TRBV24-1 to TRBJ2-3, with D possibly matching TRBD2 (6 bases). CDR1 and CDR2 (germline): KGHDR, SFDVKD. The CDR3 runs to 17 residues. Trimming removed 6 bases from V and 4 bases from J, with 22 bases in between. The CDR3 coding sequence is TGTGCCACCAGTCCCACCCCTGGTCTCGGCGGGGCAGATACGCAGTATTTT. It yields the protein CATSPTPGLGGADTQYF.

The rearrangement joins TRBV3-1 to TRBJ2-4; no definite D call. Germline-derived CDR1 and CDR2 are LGHDT and YNNKEL (reference sequence). CDR3 size: 16 residues. Trimming took 0 bases from V and 0 from J, leaving 9 bases between them. CDR3: CASSQESGRAKNIQYF. The CDR3 DNA follows: TGTGCCAGCAGCCAAGAGTCCGGACGAGCCAAAAACATTCAGTACTTC. Using reference TRBV3-1 and TRBJ2-4 for the parts outside the CDR3, the full variable domain is DTAVSQTPKYLVTQMGNDKSIKCEQNLGHDTMYWYKQDSKKFLKIMFSYNNKELIINETVPNRFSPKSPDKAHLNLHINSLELGDSAVYFCASSQESGRAKNIQYFGAGTRLSVL.